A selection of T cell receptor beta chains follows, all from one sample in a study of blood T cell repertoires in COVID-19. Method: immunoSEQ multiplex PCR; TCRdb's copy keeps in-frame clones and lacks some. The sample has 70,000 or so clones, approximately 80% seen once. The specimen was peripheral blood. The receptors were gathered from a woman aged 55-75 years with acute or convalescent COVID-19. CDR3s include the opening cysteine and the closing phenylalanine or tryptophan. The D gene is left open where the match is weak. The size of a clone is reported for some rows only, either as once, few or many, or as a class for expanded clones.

CDR3aa: CASSPQGGVAGELFF
CDR3nt: TGTGCCAGCAGCCCCCAGGGAGGGGTGGCCGGGGAGCTGTTTTTT
d_gene: TRBD2
abundance: -
j_gene: TRBJ2-2
v_gene: TRBV9

CDR3aa: CSVARGAVLNEKLFF
CDR3nt: TGCAGCGTTGCGCGGGGGGCCGTCCTTAATGAAAAACTGTTTTTT
d_gene: -
abundance: -
j_gene: TRBJ1-4
v_gene: TRBV29-1

CDR3aa: CASSFRPGPAGNTIYF
CDR3nt: TGTGCCAGTAGTTTCAGACCGGGTCCCGCTGGAAACACCATATATTTT
d_gene: -
abundance: once
j_gene: TRBJ1-3
v_gene: TRBV19

CDR3aa: CASSVGTVSGNTIYF
CDR3nt: TGTGCCAGCAGCGTAGGGACAGTCTCTGGAAACACCATATATTTT
d_gene: -
abundance: -
j_gene: TRBJ1-3
v_gene: TRBV9

CDR3aa: CASRVTGTGYTF
CDR3nt: TGTGCCAGCAGGGTGACAGGGACTGGCTACACCTTC
d_gene: TRBD1
abundance: -
j_gene: TRBJ1-2
v_gene: TRBV6-5

CDR3aa: CASSMGPGGYGYTF
CDR3nt: TGTGCCAGTAGTATGGGCCCGGGGGGCTATGGCTACACCTTC
d_gene: -
abundance: -
j_gene: TRBJ1-2
v_gene: TRBV19

CDR3aa: CASSYSFGGETGELFF
CDR3nt: TGTGCCAGCAGTTACTCGTTCGGGGGGGAGACCGGGGAGCTGTTTTTT
d_gene: TRBD2
abundance: once
j_gene: TRBJ2-2
v_gene: TRBV6-5

CDR3aa: CASSLRDRGLSGANVLTF
CDR3nt: TGTGCCAGTAGTCTCCGGGACAGGGGGCTCTCTGGGGCCAACGTCCTGACTTTC
d_gene: TRBD1
abundance: -
j_gene: TRBJ2-6
v_gene: TRBV19

CDR3aa: CSASEQGRDQPQHF
CDR3nt: TGCAGTGCTAGTGAACAGGGGCGCGATCAGCCCCAGCATTTT
d_gene: TRBD1
abundance: few
j_gene: TRBJ1-5
v_gene: TRBV20-1

CDR3aa: CASSSGQGNKREKGNTIYF
CDR3nt: TGTGCCAGCAGTTCGGGACAGGGGAACAAGAGAGAAAAAGGAAACACCATATATTTT
d_gene: TRBD1
abundance: once
j_gene: TRBJ1-3
v_gene: TRBV5-4